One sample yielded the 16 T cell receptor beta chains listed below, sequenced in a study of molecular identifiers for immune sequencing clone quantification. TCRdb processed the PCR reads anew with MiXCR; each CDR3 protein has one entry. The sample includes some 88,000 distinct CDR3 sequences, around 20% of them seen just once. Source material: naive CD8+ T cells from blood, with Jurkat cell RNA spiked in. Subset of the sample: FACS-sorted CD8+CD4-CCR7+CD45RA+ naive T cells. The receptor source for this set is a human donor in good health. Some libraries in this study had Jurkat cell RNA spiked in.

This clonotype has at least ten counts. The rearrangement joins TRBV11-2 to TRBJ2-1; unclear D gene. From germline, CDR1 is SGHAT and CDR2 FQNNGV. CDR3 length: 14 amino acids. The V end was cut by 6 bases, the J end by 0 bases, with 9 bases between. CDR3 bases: TGTGCCAGCAGTACGGAAAGCTCCTACAATGAGCAGTTCTTC. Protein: CASSTESSYNEQFF.

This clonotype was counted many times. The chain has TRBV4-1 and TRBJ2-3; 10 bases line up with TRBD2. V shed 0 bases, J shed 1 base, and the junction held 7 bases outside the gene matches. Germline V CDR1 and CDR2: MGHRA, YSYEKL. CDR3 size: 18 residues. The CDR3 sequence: CASSQDPSTSGGTDTQYF. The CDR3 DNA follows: TGCGCCAGCAGCCAAGACCCCAGTACTAGCGGGGGCACAGATACGCAGTATTTT.

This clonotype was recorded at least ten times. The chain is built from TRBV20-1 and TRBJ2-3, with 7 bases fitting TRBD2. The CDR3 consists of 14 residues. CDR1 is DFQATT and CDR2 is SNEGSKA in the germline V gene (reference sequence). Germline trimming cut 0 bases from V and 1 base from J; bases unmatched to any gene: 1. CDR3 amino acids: CSARDGGGTDTQYF. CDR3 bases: TGCAGTGCTAGAGATGGGGGGGGCACAGATACGCAGTATTTT.

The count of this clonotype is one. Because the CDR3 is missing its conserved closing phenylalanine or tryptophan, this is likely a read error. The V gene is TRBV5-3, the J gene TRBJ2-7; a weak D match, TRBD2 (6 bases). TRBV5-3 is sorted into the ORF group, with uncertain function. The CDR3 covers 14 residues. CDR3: CASSLGGQGYEQYY. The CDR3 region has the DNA TGTGCCAGCAGCTTGGGAGGACAAGGCTACGAGCAGTACTAC.

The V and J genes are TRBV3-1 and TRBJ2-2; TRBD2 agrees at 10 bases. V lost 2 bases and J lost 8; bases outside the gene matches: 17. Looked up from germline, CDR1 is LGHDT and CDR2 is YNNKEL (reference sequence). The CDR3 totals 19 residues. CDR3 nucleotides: TGTGCCAGCAGCCAATTCGTCTGGGTTAGCGGGGGGCCGAGAGGGGAGCTGTTTTTT. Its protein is CASSQFVWVSGGPRGELFF. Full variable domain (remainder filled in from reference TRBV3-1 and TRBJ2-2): DTAVSQTPKYLVTQMGNDKSIKCEQNLGHDTMYWYKQDSKKFLKIMFSYNNKELIINETVPNRFSPKSPDKAHLNLHINSLELGDSAVYFCASSQFVWVSGGPRGELFFGEGSRLTVL.

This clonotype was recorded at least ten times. CDR3 amino acids: CASSYSAPGATQYF. CDR3 sequence (DNA): TGTGCCAGCAGTTACTCGGCCCCAGGGGCGACGCAGTATTTT. The V and J genes are TRBV6-2 or TRBV6-3 and TRBJ2-3; a possible D gene is TRBD1 (6 bases). Trimming left V 0 bases short and J 9 bases short, with 13 bases between. Germline loops: CDR1 MNHEY, CDR2 SVGEGT. The length of the CDR3 is 14 residues.

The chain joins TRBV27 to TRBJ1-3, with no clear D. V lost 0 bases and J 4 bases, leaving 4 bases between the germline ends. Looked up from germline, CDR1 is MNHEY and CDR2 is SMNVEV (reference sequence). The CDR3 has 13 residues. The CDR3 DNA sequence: TGTGCCAGCAGTTTATCGTGGGGAAACACCATATATTTT. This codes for CASSLSWGNTIYF.

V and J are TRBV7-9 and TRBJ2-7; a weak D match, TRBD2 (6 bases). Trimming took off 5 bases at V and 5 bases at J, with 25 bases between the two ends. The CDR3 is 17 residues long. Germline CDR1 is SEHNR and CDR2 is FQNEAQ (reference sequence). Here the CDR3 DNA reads TGTGCCAGCAGCCACAACAAGGCGACCGGGAGAGAAAACGAGCAGTACTTC. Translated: CASSHNKATGRENEQYF.

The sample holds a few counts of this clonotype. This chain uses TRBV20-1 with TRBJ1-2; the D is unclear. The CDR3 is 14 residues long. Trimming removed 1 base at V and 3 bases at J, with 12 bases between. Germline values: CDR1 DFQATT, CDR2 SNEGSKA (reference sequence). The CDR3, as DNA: TGCAGTGCTAGAGCATCCTCCCGGGACTATGGCTACACCTTC. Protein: CSARASSRDYGYTF.

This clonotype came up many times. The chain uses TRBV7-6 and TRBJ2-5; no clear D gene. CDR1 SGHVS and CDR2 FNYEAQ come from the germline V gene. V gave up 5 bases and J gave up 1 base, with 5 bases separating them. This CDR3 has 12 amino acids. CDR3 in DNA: TGTGCCAGCAGCCCGCCCCAAGAGACCCAGTACTTC. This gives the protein CASSPPQETQYF.

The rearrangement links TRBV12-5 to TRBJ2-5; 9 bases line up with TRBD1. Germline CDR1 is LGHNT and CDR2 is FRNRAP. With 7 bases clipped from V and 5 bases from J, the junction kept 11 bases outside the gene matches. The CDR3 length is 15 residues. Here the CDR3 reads CASVQGLGTGETQYF. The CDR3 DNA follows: TGTGCTAGTGTTCAAGGACTTGGGACAGGGGAGACCCAGTACTTC.

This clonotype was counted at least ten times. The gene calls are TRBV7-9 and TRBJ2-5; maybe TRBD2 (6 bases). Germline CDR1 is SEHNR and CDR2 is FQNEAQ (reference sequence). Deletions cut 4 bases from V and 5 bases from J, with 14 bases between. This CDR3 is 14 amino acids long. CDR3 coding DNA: TGTGCCAGCAGCTCCTCGACGGGGGTCGAGACCCAGTACTTC. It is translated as CASSSSTGVETQYF.

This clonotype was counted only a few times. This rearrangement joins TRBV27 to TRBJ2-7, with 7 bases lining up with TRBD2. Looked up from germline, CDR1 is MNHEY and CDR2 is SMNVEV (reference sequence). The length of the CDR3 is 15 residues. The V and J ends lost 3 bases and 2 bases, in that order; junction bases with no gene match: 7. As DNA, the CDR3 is TGTGCCAGCAGTTTGTCAGCTAGCGGTACCTACGAGCAGTACTTC. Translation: CASSLSASGTYEQYF.

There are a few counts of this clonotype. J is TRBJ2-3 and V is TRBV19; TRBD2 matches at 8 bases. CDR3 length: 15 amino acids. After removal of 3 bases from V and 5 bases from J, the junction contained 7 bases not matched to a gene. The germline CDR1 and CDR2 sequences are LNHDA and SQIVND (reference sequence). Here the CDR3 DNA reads TGTGCCAGTAGTATTTCCAGCGGGAGCGGAGATACGCAGTATTTT. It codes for CASSISSGSGDTQYF.

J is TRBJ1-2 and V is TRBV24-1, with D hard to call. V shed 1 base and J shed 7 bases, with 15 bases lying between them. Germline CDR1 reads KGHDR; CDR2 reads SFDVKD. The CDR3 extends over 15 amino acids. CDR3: CATSDFLRILPGYTF. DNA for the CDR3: TGTGCCACCAGTGATTTTCTACGAATCCTCCCTGGCTACACCTTC.

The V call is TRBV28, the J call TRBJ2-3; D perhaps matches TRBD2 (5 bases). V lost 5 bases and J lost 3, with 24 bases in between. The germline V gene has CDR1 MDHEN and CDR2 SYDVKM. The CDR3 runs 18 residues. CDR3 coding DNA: TGTGCCAGCAGTCCTTTACTATCGAATGGTCGGAGGACAGATACGCAGTATTTT. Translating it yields CASSPLLSNGRRTDTQYF.